This T cell receptor beta chain was recorded in a study of cytomegalovirus exposure and HLA in healthy donors. The study, taken as a whole, reports: The dataset shows that most TCR sequences were rare, while some public TCRs occurred in many donors. The study put under 200 TCR beta chains on its list as cytomegalovirus-associated.

From the approximately 120-subject validation cohort, which was separate from the roughly 710-subject first cohort, the donors were drawn. Regarding this clone: Its antigen is not identified.

Libraries were prepared by immunoSEQ multiplex PCR; TCRdb keeps only in-frame clonotypes and omits some of them. The sample contains 55,000 to 70,000 clones, around 94% of which appear only once. This receptor was taken from a young man in good health and CMV-seronegative. Sequenced material: PBMCs.

The CDR3: CASSERQGTDTEAFF. The CDR3 nucleotides are TGTGCCAGCAGCGAAAGACAGGGGACTGACACTGAAGCTTTCTTT. V usage is TRBV9 and J usage is TRBJ1-1; 8 nucleotides match TRBD1. The CDR3 runs to 15 residues. V was pared by 3 bases and J by 3 bases, with 7 bases of the junction left unmatched. CDR1 and CDR2 (germline): SGDLS, YYNGEE.